Presented here are 26 T cell receptor beta chains from one specimen sequenced in a study of blood T cell repertoires in COVID-19. Assay used: immunoSEQ multiplex PCR; TCRdb lists only in-frame clones, some missing. Of almost 200,000 clones in the sample, roughly 90% were seen once. The sequencing sample was made of peripheral blood. The origin of the receptors is a woman between 70 and 85 years old with acute or convalescent COVID-19.

This clone was detected once. The V gene is TRBV14, the J gene TRBJ2-6; TRBD1 matches at 7 bases. CDR3 length: 20 residues. V lost 0 bases, J lost 0 bases, and 11 bases stayed unmatched. Germline lookup yields CDR1 SGHDN and CDR2 FVKESK. This CDR3 is CASSQDLTGTRSSGANVLTF. DNA for the CDR3: TGTGCCAGCAGCCAAGACCTGACAGGGACACGTAGCTCTGGGGCCAACGTCCTGACTTTC.

This chain connects TRBV5-1 to TRBJ1-1, with D maybe TRBD1 (5 bases). The CDR3 is 14 amino acids. The germline gives CDR1 SGHRS, CDR2 YFSETQ. Trimming removed 6 bases at V and 0 bases at J, with 12 bases between. The CDR3 DNA sequence: TGCGCCAGCAACATGGGGGGGATGAACACTGAAGCTTTCTTT. The encoded protein is CASNMGGMNTEAFF.

The chain is built from TRBV9 and TRBJ1-3, with D maybe TRBD1 (6 bases). The germline CDR1 and CDR2 sequences are SGDLS and YYNGEE. The CDR3 spans 20 residues. Trimming pared 0 bases from V and 0 bases from J, leaving 22 bases between. CDR3 nucleotide sequence: TGTGCCAGCAGCGTAGCGGGGAGGGGGGTTTCCCCGGGCTCTGGAAACACCATATATTTT. Translating gives CASSVAGRGVSPGSGNTIYF. The entire variable domain, with the rest obtained from reference TRBV9 and TRBJ1-3, is as follows: DSGVTQTPKHLITATGQRVTLRCSPRSGDLSVYWYQQSLDQGLQFLIQYYNGEERAKGNILERFSAQQFPDLHSELNLSSLELGDSALYFCASSVAGRGVSPGSGNTIYFGEGSWLTVV.

The chain is built from TRBV6-1 and TRBJ1-5; D uncertain. This CDR3 region has 14 residues. Trimming removed 1 base at V and 7 bases at J, with 11 bases between. Germline V CDR1 and CDR2: MNHNS, SASEGT. CDR3: CASSEGRFTQPQHF. As DNA, the CDR3 is TGTGCCAGCAGTGAAGGGAGGTTTACCCAGCCCCAGCATTTT.

This clone was observed once. The chain uses TRBV5-1 and TRBJ2-2, with D possibly TRBD1 on 5 matching bases. This CDR3 is built from 15 residues. CDR1 and CDR2 (germline): SGHRS, YFSETQ. Deletions cut 0 bases from V and 4 bases from J, with 10 bases between. This CDR3 reads CASSLASTVTGELFF. For the CDR3, the DNA is TGCGCCAGCAGCTTGGCCTCGACAGTCACCGGGGAGCTGTTTTTT.

This rearrangement joins TRBV4-1 to TRBJ2-7, with TRBD2 matching 12 bases. V lost 4 bases to trimming and J lost 4 bases; unmatched junction nucleotides: 14. This CDR3 has 18 residues. The germline V gene has CDR1 MGHRA and CDR2 YSYEKL. CDR3 sequence: CASSLVSEAGTSGYEQYF. Written as DNA, the CDR3 is TGCGCCAGCAGCCTTGTAAGCGAAGCCGGGACTAGCGGGTACGAGCAGTACTTC.

This clone was counted between two and nine times. The J gene is TRBJ2-7, the V gene TRBV5-4; 8 positions match TRBD2. Germline assignment: CDR1 SGHNT and CDR2 YYREEE (reference sequence). The CDR3 runs to 14 residues. Unmatched junction bases numbered 5, after V lost 1 base and J lost 5 bases. This CDR3 reads CASSLSGLGDEQYF. The CDR3 bases are TGTGCCAGCAGCTTGTCGGGACTAGGGGACGAGCAGTACTTC.

This clone is a singleton in its sample. The chain recombines TRBV11-3 with TRBJ2-1, with D maybe TRBD2 (6 bases). The CDR3 runs to 14 residues. Looked up from germline, CDR1 is SGHNT and CDR2 is YENEEA. Between the trimmed V and J ends, which lost 4 bases and 5 bases, there was a span of 12 bases. CDR3 sequence reads: CASSSGRWDNEQFF. CDR3 bases: TGTGCCAGCAGCTCCGGGAGATGGGACAATGAGCAGTTCTTC.

V usage is TRBV19 and J usage is TRBJ1-5; TRBD1 is a possible D gene (6 bases). The CDR3 contains 16 residues. Between the trimmed V and J ends, which lost 2 bases and 6 bases, there was a span of 17 bases. Germline V gene sequence: CDR1 LNHDA, CDR2 SQIVND (reference sequence). The CDR3 loop reads CASSISGTHLAQPQHF. CDR3 coding DNA: TGTGCCAGTAGTATAAGCGGGACACACTTAGCTCAGCCCCAGCATTTT. The full variable domain, in which reference TRBV19 and TRBJ1-5 provide the parts outside the CDR3, is DGGITQSPKYLFRKEGQNVTLSCEQNLNHDAMYWYRQDPGQGLRLIYYSQIVNDFQKGDIAEGYSVSREKKESFPLTVTSAQKNPTAFYLCASSISGTHLAQPQHFGDGTRLSIL.

The chain joins TRBV5-1 to TRBJ2-7; no clear D gene. Germline CDR1 reads SGHRS; CDR2 reads YFSETQ. This CDR3 comprises 14 residues. Trimming left V 3 bases short and J 3 bases short, with 13 bases between. CDR3 protein: CASSYDRVGYEQYF. The CDR3 DNA is TGCGCCAGCAGCTATGACCGGGTGGGCTACGAGCAGTACTTC.

V usage is TRBV3-1 (or the pseudogene TRBV3-2) and J usage is TRBJ1-2; a possible D gene is TRBD1 (5 bases). The V gene lost 0 bases and the J gene lost 6 bases, with 20 bases spanning the gap. This CDR3 spans 17 amino acids. Germline loops: CDR1 LGHDT, CDR2 YNNKEL (reference sequence). CDR3 coding DNA: TGTGCCAGCAGCCAAGATCGTACAGGCGGCAGGGCCAATGGCTACACCTTC. Its protein is CASSQDRTGGRANGYTF.

This sequence joins TRBV5-4 and TRBJ2-3; possible D gene TRBD1, 5 bases. From germline, CDR1 is SGHNT and CDR2 YYREEE (reference sequence). This CDR3 is 15 amino acids long. Trimming took 1 base from V and 4 from J, leaving 13 bases between them. The CDR3 spells CASSLKAGSADTQYF. In nucleotides, the CDR3 is TGTGCCAGCAGCTTGAAGGCAGGGTCCGCAGATACGCAGTATTTT.

The genes are TRBV7-2 and TRBJ2-7; 8 positions match TRBD1. The CDR3 extends over 16 amino acids. The V gene's germline CDR1 is SGHTA and CDR2 FQGNSA. With 1 base clipped from V and 4 bases from J, the junction kept 9 bases outside the gene matches. As DNA, the CDR3 is TGTGCCAGCAGCTTAGTGAGGACAGGGATTGGATACGAGCAGTACTTC. Its protein is CASSLVRTGIGYEQYF. Using reference TRBV7-2 and TRBJ2-7 for the parts outside the CDR3, the full variable domain is GAGVSQSPSNKVTEKGKDVELRCDPISGHTALYWYRQSLGQGLEFLIYFQGNSAPDKSGLPSDRFSAERTGGSVSTLTIQRTQQEDSAVYLCASSLVRTGIGYEQYFGPGTRLTVT.

The J gene is TRBJ2-2, the V gene TRBV24-1; D unclear. V lost 5 bases, J lost 3 bases, and 3 bases lay in between. The CDR3 runs 12 residues. CDR1 and CDR2 (germline): KGHDR, SFDVKD. CDR3 loop: CATSAYTGELFF. CDR3 bases: TGTGCCACCAGTGCTTACACCGGGGAGCTGTTTTTT.

J is TRBJ2-7 and V is TRBV29-1; the D gene is possibly TRBD1 (5 bases). CDR3 size: 13 residues. Germline lookup yields CDR1 SQVTM and CDR2 ANQGSEA. Trimming took 6 bases from V and 3 from J, leaving 15 bases between them. CDR3 sequence reads: CSVSLQALYEQYF. CDR3 DNA sequence: TGCAGCGTCTCGTTACAGGCTCTCTACGAGCAGTACTTC.

The chain couples TRBV18 to TRBJ1-6, with D possibly TRBD1 on 6 matching bases. Trimming cost V 1 base and J 9 bases, with 19 bases left between them. CDR3 length: 17 amino acids. Germline V lookup: CDR1 KGHSH, CDR2 LQKENI. The CDR3 loop reads CASSPLTANRVGSPLHF. Written as DNA, the CDR3 is TGTGCCAGCTCACCACTAACCGCTAACAGGGTGGGTTCACCCCTCCACTTT.

The chain recombines TRBV15 with TRBJ2-2; unclear D gene. Trimming removed 4 bases at V and 4 bases at J, with 7 bases between. This CDR3 comprises 13 residues. Germline V lookup: CDR1 LNHNV, CDR2 YYDKDF (reference sequence). CDR3 sequence: CATSTRVTGELFF. The CDR3 DNA follows: TGTGCCACCAGCACCCGAGTCACCGGGGAGCTGTTTTTT.

The chain recombines TRBV5-1 with TRBJ2-5; no firm D call. Trimming removed 4 bases at V and 2 bases at J, with 9 bases between. The CDR3 covers 13 residues. Per germline, CDR1 SGHRS and CDR2 YFSETQ. CDR3 bases: TGCGCCAGCAGCCCAGGTGGGCAAGAGACCCAGTACTTC. Its translation is CASSPGGQETQYF.

DNA of the CDR3: TGTGCCACCAGTGATCGGGGGGGCATGGAGACCCAGTACTTC. Residues: CATSDRGGMETQYF. V is TRBV24-1 and J is TRBJ2-5; 8 nucleotides match TRBD2. V gave up 3 bases and J gave up 5 bases; unmatched junction bases: 4. The CDR3 length is 14 residues. Germline values: CDR1 KGHDR, CDR2 SFDVKD.

V gene TRBV7-9 combines with J gene TRBJ2-4; D is possibly TRBD1 (6 bases). Trimming took off 6 bases at V and 7 bases at J, with 13 bases between the two ends. In germline, CDR1 is SEHNR, CDR2 FQNEAQ (reference sequence). The CDR3 is 13 amino acids. CDR3 in amino acids: CASSSDGQNIQYF. CDR3 DNA: TGTGCCAGCAGTTCCGACGGACAGAACATTCAGTACTTC.

This chain joins TRBV5-6 and TRBJ2-5, with 9 positions matching TRBD2. This CDR3 is built from 15 residues. Germline V gives CDR1 SGHDT, CDR2 YYEEEE. V was clipped by 0 bases and J by 7 bases; unmatched bases: 7. CDR3 amino acids: CASSLDPSGAGTQYF. DNA of the CDR3: TGTGCCAGCAGCTTGGACCCTAGCGGGGCAGGGACCCAGTACTTC.

The chain employs TRBV5-5 and TRBJ2-2; D is possibly TRBD1 (6 bases). The V gene lost 4 bases and the J gene lost 3 bases, with 13 bases spanning the gap. This CDR3 has 15 amino acids. CDR1 is SGHKS, CDR2 YYEKEE, per germline (reference sequence). Written as DNA, the CDR3 is TGTGCCAGCAGCCCGATACAGGGACACACCGGGGAGCTGTTTTTT. It is translated as CASSPIQGHTGELFF.

The rearrangement links TRBV18 to TRBJ1-4; 9 bases map to TRBD1. This CDR3 is 13 amino acids long. V was clipped by 6 bases and J by 10 bases; unmatched bases: 6. Germline CDR1 KGHSH, CDR2 LQKENI. The CDR3 sequence is CASSLGQGVKLFF. The CDR3 coding sequence is TGTGCCAGCTCTCTGGGACAGGGAGTAAAACTGTTTTTT. The whole variable domain, filled in from reference TRBV18 and TRBJ1-4, reads NAGVMQNPRHLVRRRGQEARLRCSPMKGHSHVYWYRQLPEEGLKFMVYLQKENIIDESGMPKERFSAEFPKEGPSILRIQQVVRGDSAAYFCASSLGQGVKLFFGSGTQLSVL.

This clone has only a few counts. The chain recombines TRBV20-1 with TRBJ2-3; D is perhaps TRBD2 (5 bases). This CDR3 has 11 residues. The ends were cut back, 5 bases at V and 10 bases at J, with 13 bases in the middle. CDR1 and CDR2 (germline): DFQATT, SNEGSKA (reference sequence). The CDR3 sequence is CSAAMAEAQYF. CDR3 in DNA: TGCAGTGCTGCGATGGCGGAGGCGCAGTATTTT.

CDR3 protein: CASSLPGLEGRRYF. CDR3 sequence (DNA): TGTGCCAGCAGTTTACCGGGACTAGAGGGCCGGAGGTACTTC. This chain connects TRBV28 to TRBJ2-7; 8 bases line up with TRBD2. Germline CDR1 reads MDHEN; CDR2 reads SYDVKM. This CDR3 comprises 14 residues. V gave up 2 bases and J gave up 12 bases; unmatched junction bases: 12.

This rearrangement joins TRBV6-6 to TRBJ2-3, with 9 bases matching TRBD2. This CDR3 is built from 14 residues. Germline assignment: CDR1 MNHNY and CDR2 SVGAGI (reference sequence). Trimming took 7 bases from V and 5 from J; bases not matched to a gene: 7. CDR3: CASTQAGGIDTQYF. In DNA, the CDR3 is TGTGCCAGCACCCAAGCGGGGGGAATAGATACGCAGTATTTT.